This T cell receptor beta chain was identified in a study of cytomegalovirus exposure and HLA in healthy donors. The study ran its PCR with 60 Vbeta and 13 Jbeta primers. Profiled with immunoSEQ multiplex PCR; TCRdb holds only in-frame clones, not every one. The sample holds 120,000 or so clones; about 73% are singletons and the top ten take roughly 6.3%. The sequence derives from a woman aged 40 to 49 in good health and CMV-seronegative. Sequencing was carried out using PBMCs.

The CDR3 nucleotides are TGTGCCACCGCCAGGGGGCTCGACACTGAAGCTTTCTTT. Translating it yields CATARGLDTEAFF. The chain combines TRBV10-3 with TRBJ1-1; 8 bases match TRBD1. Trimming at V came to 10 bases and at J to 3 bases, leaving 7 bases not matched to a gene. CDR1 is ENHRY, CDR2 SYGVKD, per germline. The CDR3 length is 13 residues.